The sequence of this T cell receptor (beta chain) was determined in a study of shared clonotypes between healthy human individuals. Naive CD8 cells lacked CD45RO and underwent positive selection for CCR7, leaving out terminally differentiated effector memory CD45RA+ cells. The CDR3 is 18 amino acids. Germline V lookup: CDR1 KGHSH, CDR2 LQKENI. V was cut by 0 bases and J by 1 base, with 16 bases left in between. The data were produced by immunoSEQ multiplex PCR, yet TCRdb's version contains in-frame clones alone and is incomplete. This sample has fewer than 1 million clones, with around 96% found just once.

This sequence joins TRBV18 and TRBJ1-5; TRBD1 is a possible D gene (6 bases). The sequencing input was naive CD8+ T cells sorted from blood. The receptor was derived from a man aged 25-40 years in good health. CDR3 amino acids: CASSPPEQGGFSNQPQHF. As DNA, the CDR3 is TGTGCCAGCTCACCACCGGAACAGGGAGGTTTCAGCAATCAGCCCCAGCATTTT.